This TCR beta chain emerged from a study of cytomegalovirus exposure and HLA in healthy donors. About the research overall: The same platform was used for the roughly 130 validation repertoires and the 600 to 700 first-cohort repertoires, a later analysis reported.

Assay: immunoSEQ multiplex PCR; the TCRdb copy retains only in-frame clones and omits some. Among some 100,000 clones, approximately 89% were seen once, and the ten largest hold approximately 1.8%. This clone was detected once. What it recognizes is unknown. Whole-study results and caveats: The dataset shows that most TCR sequences were rare, while some public TCRs occurred in many donors. A few of the chains that were CMV-associated were confirmed in vitro to be specific for CMV antigens.

The ends lost 5 bases at V and 5 bases at J; junction bases unmatched: 11. The CDR3 has 15 amino acids. The germline CDR1 and CDR2 sequences are WSHSY and SAAADI. Sequences were obtained from PBMCs. This TCR was sampled from a man aged 18-30 years in good health and CMV-seronegative. This chain joins TRBV10-2 and TRBJ1-1; TRBD1 agrees at 7 bases. The CDR3 reads CASSKNRGSGTEAFF. The CDR3 bases are TGCGCCAGCAGTAAGAACAGGGGATCGGGGACTGAAGCTTTCTTT.